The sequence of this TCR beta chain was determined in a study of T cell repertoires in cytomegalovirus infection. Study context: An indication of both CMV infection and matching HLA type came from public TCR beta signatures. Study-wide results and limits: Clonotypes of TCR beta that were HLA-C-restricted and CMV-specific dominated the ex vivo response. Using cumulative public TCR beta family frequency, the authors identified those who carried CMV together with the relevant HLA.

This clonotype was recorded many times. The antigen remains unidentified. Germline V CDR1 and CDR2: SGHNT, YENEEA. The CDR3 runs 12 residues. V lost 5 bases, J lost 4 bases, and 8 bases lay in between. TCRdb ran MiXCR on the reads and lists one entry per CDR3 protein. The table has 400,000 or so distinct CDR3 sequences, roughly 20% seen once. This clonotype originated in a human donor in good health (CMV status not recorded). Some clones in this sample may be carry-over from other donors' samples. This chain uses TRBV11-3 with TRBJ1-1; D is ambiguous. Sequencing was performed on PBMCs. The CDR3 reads CASSERPTEAFF. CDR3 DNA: TGTGCCAGCAGCGAGAGGCCCACTGAAGCTTTCTTT.